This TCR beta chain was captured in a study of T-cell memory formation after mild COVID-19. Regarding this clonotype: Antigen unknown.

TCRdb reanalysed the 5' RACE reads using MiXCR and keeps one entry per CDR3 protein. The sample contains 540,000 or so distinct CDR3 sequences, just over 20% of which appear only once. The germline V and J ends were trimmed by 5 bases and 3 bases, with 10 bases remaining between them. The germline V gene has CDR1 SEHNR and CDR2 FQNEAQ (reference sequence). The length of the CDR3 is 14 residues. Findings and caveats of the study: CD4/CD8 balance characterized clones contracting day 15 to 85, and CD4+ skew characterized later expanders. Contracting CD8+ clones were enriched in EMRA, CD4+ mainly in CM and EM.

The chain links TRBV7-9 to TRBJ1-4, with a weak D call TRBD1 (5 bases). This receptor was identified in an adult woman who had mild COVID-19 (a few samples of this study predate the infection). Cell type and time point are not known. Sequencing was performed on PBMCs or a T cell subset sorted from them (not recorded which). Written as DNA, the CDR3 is TGTGCCAGCAGCCCAGGGTTGGCTAATGAAAAACTGTTTTTT. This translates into CASSPGLANEKLFF.